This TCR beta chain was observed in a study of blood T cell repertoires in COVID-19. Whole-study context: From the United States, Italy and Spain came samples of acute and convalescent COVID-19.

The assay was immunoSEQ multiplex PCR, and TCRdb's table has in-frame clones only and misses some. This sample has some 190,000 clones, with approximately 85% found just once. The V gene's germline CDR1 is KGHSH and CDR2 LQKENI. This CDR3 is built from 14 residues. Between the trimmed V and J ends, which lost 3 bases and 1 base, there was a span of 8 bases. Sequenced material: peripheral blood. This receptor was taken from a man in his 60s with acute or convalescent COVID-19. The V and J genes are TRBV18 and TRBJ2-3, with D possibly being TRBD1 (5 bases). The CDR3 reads CASSPPRGTDTQYF. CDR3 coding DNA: TGTGCCAGCTCACCTCCCAGGGGCACAGATACGCAGTATTTT.